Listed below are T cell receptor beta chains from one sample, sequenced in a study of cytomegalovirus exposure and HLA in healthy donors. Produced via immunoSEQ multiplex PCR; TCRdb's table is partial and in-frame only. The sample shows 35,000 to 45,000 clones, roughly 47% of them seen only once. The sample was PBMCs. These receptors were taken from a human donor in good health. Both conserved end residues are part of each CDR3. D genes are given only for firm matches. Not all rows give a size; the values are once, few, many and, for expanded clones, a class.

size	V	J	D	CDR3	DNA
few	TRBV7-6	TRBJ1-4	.	CASSSQTGGAGEKLFF	TGTGCCAGCAGCTCACAAACGGGAGGGGCGGGGGAAAAACTGTTTTTT
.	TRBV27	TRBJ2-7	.	CASSFSGYEQYF	TGTGCCAGCAGTTTTTCAGGCTACGAGCAGTACTTC
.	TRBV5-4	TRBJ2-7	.	CASSFKRGAGEQYF	TGTGCCAGCAGCTTCAAGAGGGGAGCGGGCGAGCAGTACTTC
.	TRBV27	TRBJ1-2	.	CASSFTLPGIYGYTF	TGTGCCAGCAGTTTCACCCTCCCAGGAATATATGGCTACACCTTC
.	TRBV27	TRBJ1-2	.	CASSLGAANYGYTF	TGTGCCAGCAGTTTAGGAGCGGCTAACTATGGCTACACCTTC
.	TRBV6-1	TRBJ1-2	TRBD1	CASSLRQGANYGYTF	TGTGCCAGCAGTCTAAGGCAGGGGGCTAACTATGGCTACACCTTC
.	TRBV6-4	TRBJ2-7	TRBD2	CASSPSSGDSEEQYF	TGTGCCAGCAGTCCTTCTAGCGGGGATTCGGAAGAGCAGTACTTC
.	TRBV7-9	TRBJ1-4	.	CASSLDSTEKLFF	TGTGCCAGCAGCTTGGACAGCACTGAAAAACTGTTTTTT
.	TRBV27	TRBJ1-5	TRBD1	CASSVGGRVGRSNQPQHF	TGTGCCAGCAGTGTAGGGGGCAGGGTCGGTAGAAGCAATCAGCCCCAGCATTTT
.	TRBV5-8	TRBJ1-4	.	CASTTSRVGATNEKLFF	TGTGCCAGCACCACCAGTAGGGTGGGAGCAACTAATGAAAAACTGTTTTTT
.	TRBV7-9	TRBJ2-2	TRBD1	CASDPGQGRYTGELFF	TGTGCCAGCGACCCAGGACAGGGACGGTACACCGGGGAGCTGTTTTTT
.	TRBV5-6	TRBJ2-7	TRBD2	CASSPILTSGVYEQYF	TGTGCCAGCAGCCCGATTTTGACTAGCGGGGTCTACGAGCAGTACTTC